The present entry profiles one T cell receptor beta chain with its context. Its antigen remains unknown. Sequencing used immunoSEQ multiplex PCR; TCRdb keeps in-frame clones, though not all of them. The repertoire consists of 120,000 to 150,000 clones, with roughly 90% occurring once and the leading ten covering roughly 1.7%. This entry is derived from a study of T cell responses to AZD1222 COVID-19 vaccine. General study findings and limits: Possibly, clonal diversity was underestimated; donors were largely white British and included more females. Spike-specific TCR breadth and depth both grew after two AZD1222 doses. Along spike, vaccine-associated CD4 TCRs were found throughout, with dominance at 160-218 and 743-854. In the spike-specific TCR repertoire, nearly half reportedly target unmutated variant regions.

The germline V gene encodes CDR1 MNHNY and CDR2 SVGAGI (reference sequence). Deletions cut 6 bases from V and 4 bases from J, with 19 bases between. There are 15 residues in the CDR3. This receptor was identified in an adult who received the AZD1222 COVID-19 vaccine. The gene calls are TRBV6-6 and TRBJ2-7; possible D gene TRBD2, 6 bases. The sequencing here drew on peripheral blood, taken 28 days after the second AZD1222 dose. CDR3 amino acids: CASRSGTGPLYEQYF. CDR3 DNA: TGTGCCAGCAGGTCCGGGACTGGCCCTTTATACGAGCAGTACTTC.